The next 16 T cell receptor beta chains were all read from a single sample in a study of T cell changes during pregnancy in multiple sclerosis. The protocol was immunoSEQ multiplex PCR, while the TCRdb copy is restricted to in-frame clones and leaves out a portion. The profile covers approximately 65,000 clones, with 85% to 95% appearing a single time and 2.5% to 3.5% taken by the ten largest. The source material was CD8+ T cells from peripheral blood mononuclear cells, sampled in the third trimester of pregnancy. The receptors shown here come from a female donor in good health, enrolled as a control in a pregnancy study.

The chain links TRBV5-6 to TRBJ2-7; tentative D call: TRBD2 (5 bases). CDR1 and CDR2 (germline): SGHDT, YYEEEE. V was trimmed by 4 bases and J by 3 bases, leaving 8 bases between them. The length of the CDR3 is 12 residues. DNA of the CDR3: TGTGCCAGCAGCGTTCGGGGCTACGAGCAGTACTTC. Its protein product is CASSVRGYEQYF.

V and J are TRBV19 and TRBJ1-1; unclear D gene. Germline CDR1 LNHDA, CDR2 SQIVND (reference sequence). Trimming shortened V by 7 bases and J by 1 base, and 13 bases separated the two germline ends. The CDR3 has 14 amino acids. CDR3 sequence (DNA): TGTGCCAGTACCTTCGGGGAGCAGAACACTGAAGCTTTCTTT. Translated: CASTFGEQNTEAFF.

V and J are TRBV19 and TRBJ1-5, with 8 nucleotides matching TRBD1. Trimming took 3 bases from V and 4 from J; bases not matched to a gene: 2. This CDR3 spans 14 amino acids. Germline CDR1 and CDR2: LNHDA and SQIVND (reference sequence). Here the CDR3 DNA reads TGTGCCAGTAGTATCCGGGACAGGAATCAGCCCCAGCATTTT. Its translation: CASSIRDRNQPQHF. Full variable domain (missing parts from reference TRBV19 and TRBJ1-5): DGGITQSPKYLFRKEGQNVTLSCEQNLNHDAMYWYRQDPGQGLRLIYYSQIVNDFQKGDIAEGYSVSREKKESFPLTVTSAQKNPTAFYLCASSIRDRNQPQHFGDGTRLSIL.

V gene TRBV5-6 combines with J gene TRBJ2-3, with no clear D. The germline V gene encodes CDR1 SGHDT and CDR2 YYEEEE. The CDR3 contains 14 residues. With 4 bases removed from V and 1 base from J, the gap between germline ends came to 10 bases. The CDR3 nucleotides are TGTGCCAGCAGCCTCACCAGTCGCACAGATACGCAGTATTTT. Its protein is CASSLTSRTDTQYF.

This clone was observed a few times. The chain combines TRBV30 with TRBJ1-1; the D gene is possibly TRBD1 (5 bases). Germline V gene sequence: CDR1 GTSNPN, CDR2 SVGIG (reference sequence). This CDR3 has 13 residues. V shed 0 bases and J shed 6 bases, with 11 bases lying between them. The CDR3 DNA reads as TGTGCCTGGAGTGTAACATCGGGGGCTGAAGCTTTCTTT. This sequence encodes CAWSVTSGAEAFF.

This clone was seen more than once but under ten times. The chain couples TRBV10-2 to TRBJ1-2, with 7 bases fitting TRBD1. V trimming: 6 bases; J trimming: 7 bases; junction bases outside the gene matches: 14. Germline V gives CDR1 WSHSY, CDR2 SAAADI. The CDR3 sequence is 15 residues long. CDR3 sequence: CASSETKTGRSGYTF. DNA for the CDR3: TGCGCCAGCAGCGAAACGAAGACAGGGAGGAGTGGCTACACCTTC.

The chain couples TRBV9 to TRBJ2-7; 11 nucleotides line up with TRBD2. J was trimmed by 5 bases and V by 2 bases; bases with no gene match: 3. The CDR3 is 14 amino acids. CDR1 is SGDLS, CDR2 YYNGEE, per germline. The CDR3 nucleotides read TGTGCCAGCAGCGTTCTAGCGGGGGGCGACGAGCAGTACTTC. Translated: CASSVLAGGDEQYF.

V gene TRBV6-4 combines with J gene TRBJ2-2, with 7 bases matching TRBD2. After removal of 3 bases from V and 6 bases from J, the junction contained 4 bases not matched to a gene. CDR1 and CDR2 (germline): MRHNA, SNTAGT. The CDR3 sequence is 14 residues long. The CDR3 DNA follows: TGTGCCAGCAGTGATGAGGGAGGGCCCGGGGAGCTGTTTTTT. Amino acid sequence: CASSDEGGPGELFF.

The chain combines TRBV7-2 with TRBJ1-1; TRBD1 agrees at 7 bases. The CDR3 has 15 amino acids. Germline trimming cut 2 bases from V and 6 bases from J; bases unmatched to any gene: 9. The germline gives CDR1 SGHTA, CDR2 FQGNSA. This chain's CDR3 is CASSLRQGIIAEAFF. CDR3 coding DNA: TGTGCCAGCAGCTTACGACAGGGAATTATCGCTGAAGCTTTCTTT.

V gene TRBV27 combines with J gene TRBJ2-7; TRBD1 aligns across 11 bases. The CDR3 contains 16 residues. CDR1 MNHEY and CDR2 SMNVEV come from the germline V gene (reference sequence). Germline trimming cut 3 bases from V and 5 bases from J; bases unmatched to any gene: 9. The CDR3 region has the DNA TGTGCCAGCAGTTTCTTAGGGACAGGGGGTTCGGACGAGCAGTACTTC. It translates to CASSFLGTGGSDEQYF.

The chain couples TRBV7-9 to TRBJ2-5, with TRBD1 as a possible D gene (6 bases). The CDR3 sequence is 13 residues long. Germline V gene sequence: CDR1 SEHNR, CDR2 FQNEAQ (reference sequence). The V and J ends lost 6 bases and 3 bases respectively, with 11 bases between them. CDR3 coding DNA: TGTGCCAGCAGTGTTCACAGGGAAGAGACCCAGTACTTC. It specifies CASSVHREETQYF.

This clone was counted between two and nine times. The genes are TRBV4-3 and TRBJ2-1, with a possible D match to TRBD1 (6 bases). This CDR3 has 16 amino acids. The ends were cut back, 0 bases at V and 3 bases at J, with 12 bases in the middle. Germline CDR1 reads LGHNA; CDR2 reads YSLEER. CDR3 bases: TGCGCCAGCAGCCAAGATTCGATGACAGGCTACAATGAGCAGTTCTTC. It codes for CASSQDSMTGYNEQFF.

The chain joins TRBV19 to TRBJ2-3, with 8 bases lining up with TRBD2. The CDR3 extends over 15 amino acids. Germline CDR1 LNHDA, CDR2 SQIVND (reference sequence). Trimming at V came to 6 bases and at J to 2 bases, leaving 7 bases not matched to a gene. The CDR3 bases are TGTGCCAGTAGGGTCGTAGCGGGGATCACAGATACGCAGTATTTT. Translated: CASRVVAGITDTQYF.

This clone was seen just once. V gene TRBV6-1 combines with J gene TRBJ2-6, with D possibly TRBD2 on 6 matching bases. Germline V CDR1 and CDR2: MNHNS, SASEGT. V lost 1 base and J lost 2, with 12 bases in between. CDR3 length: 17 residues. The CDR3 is CASSEEETGAGANVLTF. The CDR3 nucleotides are TGTGCCAGCAGTGAAGAGGAAACGGGGGCTGGGGCCAACGTCCTGACTTTC.

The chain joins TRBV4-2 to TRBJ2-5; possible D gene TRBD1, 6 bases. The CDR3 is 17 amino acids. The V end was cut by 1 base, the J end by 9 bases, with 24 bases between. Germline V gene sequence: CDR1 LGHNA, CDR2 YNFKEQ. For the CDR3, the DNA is TGTGCCAGCAGCCAAGGGAGCACGACAGGCCTAGATGGGGCCCAGTACTTC. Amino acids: CASSQGSTTGLDGAQYF.

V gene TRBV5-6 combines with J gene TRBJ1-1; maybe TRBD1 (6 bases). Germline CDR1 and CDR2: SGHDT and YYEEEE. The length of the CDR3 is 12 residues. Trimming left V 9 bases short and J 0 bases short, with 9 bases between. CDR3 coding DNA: TGTGCCACCAACAGGGTGAACACTGAAGCTTTCTTT. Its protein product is CATNRVNTEAFF.